This TCR beta chain was documented in a study of T cell repertoires in cytomegalovirus infection. On the study more broadly: Both a matching HLA type and CMV infection were indicated by public TCR beta signatures.

Germline CDR1 is SGHRS and CDR2 is YFSETQ. Germline trimming cut 4 bases from V and 7 bases from J; bases unmatched to any gene: 12. The CDR3 consists of 17 residues. Each CDR3 protein gets one entry after TCRdb re-called the reads with MiXCR. The sample holds around 210,000 distinct CDR3 sequences; 6% to 8% are singletons and the top ten take 5.5% to 8%. This chain connects TRBV5-1 to TRBJ2-1; 12 nucleotides align to TRBD2. The specimen sequenced was PBMCs. This clonotype was obtained from a human donor in good health (CMV status not recorded). Some clones in this sample may be carry-over from other donors' samples. The CDR3 nucleotides read TGCGCCAGCAGCACAGGGACTAGCGGGCGGGGGAGTAATGAGCAGTTCTTC. Translating gives CASSTGTSGRGSNEQFF.